Shown below are 25 T cell receptor beta chains from a single sample sequenced in a study of blood T cell repertoires in COVID-19. Measured with immunoSEQ multiplex PCR; TCRdb has only the in-frame clones, and not every one. The profile shows around 260,000 clones, approximately 80% of them singletons. Sample: peripheral blood. Receptors were obtained from a man aged 55 to 70 with acute or convalescent COVID-19.

This chain links TRBV10-2 with TRBJ2-6, with D possibly being TRBD1 (6 bases). Trimming stripped 8 bases from V and 0 bases from J, with 17 bases between. CDR3 length equals 17 residues. The V gene's germline CDR1 is WSHSY and CDR2 SAAADI. CDR3 in amino acids: CASGHGTTFSGANVLTF. CDR3 in DNA: TGCGCCAGCGGACACGGGACAACTTTCTCTGGGGCCAACGTCCTGACTTTC.

The gene calls are TRBV5-5 and TRBJ2-7; unclear D gene. The CDR3 consists of 14 residues. Germline CDR1 is SGHKS and CDR2 is YYEKEE (reference sequence). The V end lost 2 bases, the J end lost 0 bases, and 9 bases lay between the germline ends. As DNA, the CDR3 is TGTGCCAGCAGCTTCCTGTCGAGCTCCTACGAGCAGTACTTC. It translates to CASSFLSSSYEQYF.

V is TRBV5-1 and J is TRBJ2-7; weak D call: TRBD1 (5 bases). Trimming pared 4 bases from V and 6 bases from J, leaving 20 bases between. The CDR3 covers 15 residues. CDR1 and CDR2 from the germline V gene are SGHRS and YFSETQ. The CDR3 is CASSLPQGSLGEQYF. The CDR3 DNA follows: TGCGCCAGCAGCCTCCCCCAGGGCAGTCTAGGCGAGCAGTACTTC. Full variable domain (outside the CDR3, taken from reference TRBV5-1 and TRBJ2-7): KAGVTQTPRYLIKTRGQQVTLSCSPISGHRSVSWYQQTPGQGLQFLFEYFSETQRNKGNFPGRFSGRQFSNSRSEMNVSTLELGDSALYLCASSLPQGSLGEQYFGPGTRLTVT.

The CDR3 nucleotides are TGTGCCAGCAGTTCGGACAATCAAGAGACCCAGTACTTC. Protein sequence: CASSSDNQETQYF. The chain uses TRBV6-1 and TRBJ2-5, with D possibly matching TRBD1 (5 bases). The ends were cut back, 5 bases at V and 2 bases at J, with 9 bases in the middle. The CDR3 length is 13 residues. The germline V gene has CDR1 MNHNS and CDR2 SASEGT.

V usage is TRBV7-2 and J usage is TRBJ2-5; D perhaps matches TRBD1 (6 bases). The CDR3 sequence is 11 residues long. Germline CDR1 is SGHTA and CDR2 is FQGNSA. Trimming shortened V by 5 bases and J by 10 bases, and 11 bases separated the two germline ends. DNA for the CDR3: TGTGCCAGCAGCCCGACAGGCGTCCAGTACTTC. It codes for CASSPTGVQYF.

This rearrangement joins TRBV7-2 to TRBJ1-1, with D possibly TRBD1 on 6 matching bases. V lost 2 bases, J lost 4 bases, and 20 bases lay in between. Germline V gene data show CDR1 as SGHTA and CDR2 as FQGNSA. CDR3 length: 17 residues. The CDR3 nucleotides read TGTGCCAGCAGCTTACCTCAAAACAGGGTCCTTAGCACTGAAGCTTTCTTT. Residues: CASSLPQNRVLSTEAFF.

This sequence joins TRBV3-1 (or the pseudogene TRBV3-2) and TRBJ2-7, with TRBD2 identical over 12 bases. With 1 base clipped from V and 1 base from J, the junction kept 14 bases outside the gene matches. This CDR3 contains 20 residues. From germline, CDR1 is LGHDT and CDR2 YNNKEL (reference sequence). In nucleotides, the CDR3 is TGTGCCAGCAGCCAAGGGTTATGGACTAGCGGGAAGTTCGGTTCCTACGAGCAGTACTTC. It encodes CASSQGLWTSGKFGSYEQYF.

The chain is built from TRBV28 and TRBJ2-7; TRBD1 matches at 8 bases. CDR1 MDHEN and CDR2 SYDVKM come from the germline V gene. V was clipped by 5 bases and J by 3 bases; unmatched bases: 6. The CDR3 spans 14 residues. DNA of the CDR3: TGTGCCAGCAGTCCGACAGGGGTGGGCTACGAGCAGTACTTC. Translation gives CASSPTGVGYEQYF.

This chain uses TRBV29-1 with TRBJ2-5; no reliable D call. In germline, CDR1 is SQVTM, CDR2 ANQGSEA. The germline V and J ends were trimmed by 4 bases and 3 bases, with 12 bases remaining between them. The CDR3 consists of 13 residues. Here the CDR3 reads CSVGLAGKETQYF. CDR3 DNA sequence: TGCAGCGTTGGGCTGGCAGGTAAAGAGACCCAGTACTTC.

CDR3 DNA: TGCGCCAGCAGCTGGGCAGGGCCCTCTGGAAACACCATATATTTT. Translated: CASSWAGPSGNTIYF. This sequence joins TRBV5-1 and TRBJ1-3, with D possibly TRBD1 on 5 matching bases. The CDR3 is 15 residues long. Germline loops: CDR1 SGHRS, CDR2 YFSETQ. V shed 3 bases and J shed 0 bases, with 10 bases lying between them.

This clone has just a few counts. The genes are TRBV19 and TRBJ1-5; TRBD1 might be the D (6 bases). Trimming took off 6 bases at V and 1 base at J, with 13 bases between the two ends. CDR1 and CDR2 from the germline V gene are LNHDA and SQIVND (reference sequence). The CDR3 runs to 15 residues. The CDR3 DNA reads as TGTGCCAGTAGCAGGGTAGGGGGAAGCAATCAGCCCCAGCATTTT. Amino acid sequence: CASSRVGGSNQPQHF. The full variable domain, rest sourced from reference TRBV19 and TRBJ1-5, is DGGITQSPKYLFRKEGQNVTLSCEQNLNHDAMYWYRQDPGQGLRLIYYSQIVNDFQKGDIAEGYSVSREKKESFPLTVTSAQKNPTAFYLCASSRVGGSNQPQHFGDGTRLSIL.

In the case of this clone: The junction departs from the called germline gene at one end, perhaps through a read error. V and J are TRBV28 and TRBJ1-5; D might be TRBD1 (5 bases). CDR3 length: 13 residues. Germline V gives CDR1 MDHEN, CDR2 SYDVKM. In DNA form, the CDR3 reads TGTGCGAGCAGGGACGGGGGCAATCAGCCCCAGCATTTT. Translation gives CASRDGGNQPQHF.

The chain uses TRBV30 and TRBJ1-5; 7 bases line up with TRBD1. This CDR3 has 15 amino acids. The junction had 4 bases not matched to a gene; V was cut back by 2 bases and J by 0 bases. Germline CDR1 reads GTSNPN; CDR2 reads SVGIG (reference sequence). The CDR3 sequence: CAWSTSGGSNQPQHF. CDR3 bases: TGTGCCTGGAGTACGTCAGGGGGTAGCAATCAGCCCCAGCATTTT.

In DNA form, the CDR3 reads TGTGCCAGCAGCTTGGGGACTAGCGTTAATGAGCAGTTCTTC. Protein: CASSLGTSVNEQFF. V gene TRBV11-2 combines with J gene TRBJ2-1, with 10 bases matching TRBD2. Germline V gene sequence: CDR1 SGHAT, CDR2 FQNNGV. V gave up 3 bases and J gave up 7 bases; unmatched junction bases: 3. The CDR3 is 14 residues long.

This clone was counted at least ten times. This specimen includes other DNA sequences encoding the same CDR3. This chain uses TRBV10-3 with TRBJ1-3; D might be TRBD1 (5 bases). This CDR3 has 13 residues. From germline, CDR1 is ENHRY and CDR2 SYGVKD. V dropped 6 bases and J dropped 0 bases, with 6 bases sitting between them. This CDR3 reads CAIRDSSGNTIYF. CDR3 sequence (DNA): TGTGCCATCAGAGACAGCTCTGGAAACACCATATATTTT.

V and J are TRBV7-3 and TRBJ2-5, with TRBD2 as a possible D gene (6 bases). The germline V gene has CDR1 SGHTA and CDR2 FQGTGA. CDR3 length: 18 residues. The V end was cut by 0 bases, the J end by 1 base, with 18 bases between. The DNA of the CDR3 is TGTGCCAGCAGCTTAACGGCCCCAGGGACTCTTGCCCAAGAGACCCAGTACTTC. Translation gives CASSLTAPGTLAQETQYF.

The CDR3 coding sequence is TGTGCCAGCAGCTCGCAGGGCGGGAGCTGGAATACGCAGTATTTT. Translation: CASSSQGGSWNTQYF. This rearrangement joins TRBV5-6 to TRBJ2-3; 7 nucleotides align to TRBD2. V was clipped by 3 bases and J by 7 bases; unmatched bases: 11. The CDR3 runs to 15 residues. Germline lookup yields CDR1 SGHDT and CDR2 YYEEEE.

The genes are TRBV7-2 and TRBJ2-7, with 10 bases identical to TRBD2. The germline gives CDR1 SGHTA, CDR2 FQGNSA. The CDR3 contains 14 residues. V gave up 5 bases and J gave up 6 bases; unmatched junction bases: 7. CDR3 sequence: CASSPLAGGGEQYF. In DNA, the CDR3 is TGTGCCAGCAGCCCATTAGCGGGAGGAGGCGAGCAGTACTTC.

The chain recombines TRBV29-1 with TRBJ2-5; D call uncertain. V shed 5 bases and J shed 1 base, with 5 bases lying between them. This CDR3 is 11 amino acids long. From germline, CDR1 is SQVTM and CDR2 ANQGSEA. The CDR3 nucleotides read TGCAGCGTTAACACCCAAGAGACCCAGTACTTC. It codes for CSVNTQETQYF.

V gene TRBV27 combines with J gene TRBJ2-7; 9 positions match TRBD2. CDR1 and CDR2 from the germline V gene are MNHEY and SMNVEV (reference sequence). V gave up 7 bases and J gave up 2 bases; unmatched junction bases: 12. This CDR3 spans 16 amino acids. The CDR3 region is CASKAGRGRGPYEQYF. The CDR3 DNA reads as TGTGCCAGCAAGGCTGGTCGCGGGAGGGGTCCCTACGAGCAGTACTTC.

This rearrangement joins TRBV7-3 to TRBJ2-3, with 8 bases lining up with TRBD2. Germline lookup yields CDR1 SGHTA and CDR2 FQGTGA. Trimming cost V 3 bases and J 2 bases; bases outside gene matches: 4. The CDR3 has 15 amino acids. The CDR3 DNA is TGTGCCAGCAGCTTTCGAGCGGGAGCCACAGATACGCAGTATTTT. Its protein product is CASSFRAGATDTQYF.

The chain is built from TRBV5-4 and TRBJ2-1; D call uncertain. The CDR3 loop spans 11 amino acids. CDR1 and CDR2 (germline): SGHNT, YYREEE (reference sequence). Trimming left V 4 bases short and J 6 bases short, with 5 bases between. This CDR3 reads CASSASNEQFF. In nucleotides, the CDR3 is TGTGCCAGCAGCGCTAGCAATGAGCAGTTCTTC. The whole variable domain, filled in from reference TRBV5-4 and TRBJ2-1, reads ETGVTQSPTHLIKTRGQQVTLRCSSQSGHNTVSWYQQALGQGPQFIFQYYREEENGRGNFPPRFSGLQFPNYSSELNVNALELDDSALYLCASSASNEQFFGPGTRLTVL.

The rearrangement joins TRBV28 to TRBJ1-5; 10 positions agree with TRBD1. Germline CDR1 is MDHEN and CDR2 is SYDVKM. There are 17 residues in the CDR3. J lost 0 bases, V lost 6 bases, and 8 bases had no gene match. CDR3 DNA: TGTGCCAGCAGCCTCCCCGGACAGGGGGATAGCAATCAGCCCCAGCATTTT. Translating it yields CASSLPGQGDSNQPQHF.

The chain combines TRBV6-6 with TRBJ1-2; the match to TRBD1 covers 10 bases. The length of the CDR3 is 15 residues. Germline V lookup: CDR1 MNHNY, CDR2 SVGAGI (reference sequence). Trimming cost V 4 bases and J 4 bases; bases outside gene matches: 6. The CDR3 sequence: CASSSGQGGIYGYTF. CDR3 coding DNA: TGTGCCAGCAGTTCCGGACAGGGGGGGATCTATGGCTACACCTTC.

The chain has TRBV29-1 and TRBJ2-7; 12 nucleotides line up with TRBD2. This CDR3 is built from 14 residues. Germline CDR1 reads SQVTM; CDR2 reads ANQGSEA. V shed 6 bases and J 2 bases; nucleotides not matched to a gene: 5. The CDR3 bases are TGCAGCGTCATATCTAGCGGGAGGGCCTACGAGCAGTACTTC. Translating it yields CSVISSGRAYEQYF.